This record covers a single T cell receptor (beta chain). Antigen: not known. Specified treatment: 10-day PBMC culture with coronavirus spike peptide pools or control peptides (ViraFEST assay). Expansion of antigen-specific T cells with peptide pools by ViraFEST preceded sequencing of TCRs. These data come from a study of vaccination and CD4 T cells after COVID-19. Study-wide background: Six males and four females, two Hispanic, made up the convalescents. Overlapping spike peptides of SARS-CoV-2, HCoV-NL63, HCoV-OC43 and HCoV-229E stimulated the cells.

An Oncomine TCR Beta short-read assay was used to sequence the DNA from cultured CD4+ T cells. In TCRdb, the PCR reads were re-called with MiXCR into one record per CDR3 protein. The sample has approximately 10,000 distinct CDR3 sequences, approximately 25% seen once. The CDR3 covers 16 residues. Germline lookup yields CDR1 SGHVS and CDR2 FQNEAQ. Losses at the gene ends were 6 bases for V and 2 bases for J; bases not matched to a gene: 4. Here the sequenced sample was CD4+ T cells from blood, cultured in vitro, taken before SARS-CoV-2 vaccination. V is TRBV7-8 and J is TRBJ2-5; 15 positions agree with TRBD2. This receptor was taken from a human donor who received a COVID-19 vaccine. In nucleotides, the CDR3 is TGTGCCAGCAGGGGACTAGCGGGGGGACAACAAGAGACCCAGTACTTC. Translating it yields CASRGLAGGQQETQYF. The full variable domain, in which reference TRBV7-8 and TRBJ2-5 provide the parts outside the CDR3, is GAGVSQSPRYKVAKRGQDVALRCDPISGHVSLFWYQQALGQGPEFLTYFQNEAQLDKSGLPSDRFFAERPEGSVSTLKIQRTQQEDSAVYLCASRGLAGGQQETQYFGPGTRLLVL.